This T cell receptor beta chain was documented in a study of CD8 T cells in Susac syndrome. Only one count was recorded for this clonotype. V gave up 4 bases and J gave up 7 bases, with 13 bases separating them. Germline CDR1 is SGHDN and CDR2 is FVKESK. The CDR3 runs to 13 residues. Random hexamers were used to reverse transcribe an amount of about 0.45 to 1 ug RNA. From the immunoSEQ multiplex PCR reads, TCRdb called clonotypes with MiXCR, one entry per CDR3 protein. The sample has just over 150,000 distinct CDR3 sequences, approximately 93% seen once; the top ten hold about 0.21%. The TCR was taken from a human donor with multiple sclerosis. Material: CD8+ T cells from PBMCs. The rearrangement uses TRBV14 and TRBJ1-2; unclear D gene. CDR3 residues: CASSLRTGSGYTF. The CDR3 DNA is TGTGCCAGCAGCCTCCGGACGGGAAGTGGCTACACCTTC.